This note documents a single T cell receptor beta chain sequence. Per the original data handling: Estimates of nucleated cell counts were drawn from the amplification of reference gene primers. The assay was immunoSEQ multiplex PCR, and TCRdb's table has in-frame clones only and misses some. Clone size and the V and J calls come from that table; the DNA yielded D and trimming. The sample carries some 50,000 clones, 87% recorded once. This record comes from a study of blood T cell repertoires in COVID-19. Whole-study context: Nucleic acid was either cDNA or gDNA, and it came from T cells, B-cell-depleted T cells, or PBMCs.

With 4 bases clipped from V and 5 bases from J, the junction kept 13 bases outside the gene matches. CDR1 and CDR2 (germline): MDHEN, SYDVKM. This CDR3 is 16 amino acids long. The chain carries TRBV28 and TRBJ1-1, with TRBD1 matching over 7 bases. Sequencing was performed on peripheral blood. The receptor's source is a woman of 80 years or more with COVID-19, enrolled during active disease. The CDR3, as DNA: TGTGCCAGCAGTTACCTCGCGAACAGGGGTTTGACTGAAGCTTTCTTT. This codes for CASSYLANRGLTEAFF.